This T cell receptor beta chain was sequenced for a study of T cells in Graves' hyperthyroidism and ophthalmopathy. The sample holds many counts of this clonotype. RNA transcripts yielded amplified TCR beta CDR3 regions. HTBI primers drove first-round RT-PCR of the TCR CDR3. TCRdb passed the multiplex PCR reads through MiXCR, listing each CDR3 protein once. Seen here are around 500,000 distinct CDR3 sequences, roughly 14% observed once, and the top ten hold 15% to 20%. The CDR3 length is 15 residues. CDR1 is WSHSY, CDR2 SAAADI, per germline. Trimming stripped 1 base from V and 0 bases from J, with 7 bases between.

This clonotype was obtained from a woman under 30 with Graves' hyperthyroidism. Sequencing was carried out using blood. The rearrangement links TRBV10-2 to TRBJ1-5; D unresolved. The CDR3 DNA follows: TGCGCCAGCAGTGAGTACCGGTATAGCAATCAGCCCCAGCATTTT. The encoded protein is CASSEYRYSNQPQHF.